Shown below are 5 T cell receptor beta chains from a single sample sequenced in a study of Ad26.COV2.S vaccination and SARS-CoV-2 variants. Treatment defined: around 19 received Ad26.COV2.S at low or high dose, single or two shots; 5 received placebo; per-sample allocation not given. Collection of the samples took place on day 63 after the first injection of vaccine or placebo. Clones were sequenced by immunoSEQ multiplex PCR, and TCRdb holds only the in-frame ones, with some missing. The data show about 350,000 clones, with about 88% seen just once and about 6.4% held by the top ten. This specimen consisted of peripheral blood, obtained in a trial of Ad26.COV2.S vaccine versus placebo. The source is a person between 18 and 65 years old who received the Ad26.COV2.S COVID-19 vaccine or a placebo.

The chain uses TRBV5-6 and TRBJ2-1; D is undetermined. The CDR3 is 13 residues long. Trimming took off 3 bases at V and 9 bases at J, with 13 bases between the two ends. Per the germline V gene, CDR1 is SGHDT and CDR2 is YYEEEE. CDR3 nucleotide sequence: TGTGCCAGCAGCTCCGAATGGACCGCTGAGCAGTTCTTC. It is translated as CASSSEWTAEQFF.

In this sample, this clone turned up once. V gene TRBV6-5 combines with J gene TRBJ2-5; unclear D gene. The V end was cut by 9 bases, the J end by 3 bases, with 8 bases between. Germline V lookup: CDR1 MNHEY, CDR2 SVGAGI. This CDR3 region has 11 residues. The CDR3: CASTDEETQYF. CDR3 nucleotides: TGTGCCAGTACAGATGAAGAGACCCAGTACTTC.

A single count supports this clone. J is TRBJ2-7 and V is TRBV15; D may be TRBD1 or TRBD2 (5 bases each). Per germline, CDR1 LNHNV and CDR2 YYDKDF (reference sequence). The CDR3 is 15 residues long. Deletions cut 0 bases from V and 0 bases from J, with 9 bases between. This CDR3 reads CATSRERDLSYEQYF. CDR3 in DNA: TGTGCCACCAGCAGAGAACGGGACCTCTCCTACGAGCAGTACTTC.

There are a few counts of this clone. The rearrangement uses TRBV3-1 (or the pseudogene TRBV3-2) and TRBJ1-1; possibly TRBD1 for D (5 bases). CDR3 length: 16 amino acids. V lost 6 bases, J lost 0 bases, and 17 bases lay in between. Germline CDR1 is LGHDT and CDR2 is YNNKEL (reference sequence). In DNA, the CDR3 is TGTGCCAGCAGACACAATCCAACAGGAGTGAACACTGAAGCTTTCTTT. Translated, it gives CASRHNPTGVNTEAFF.

This clone was recorded only once. CDR3 sequence reads: CASSPQPPEGTEAFF. Written as DNA, the CDR3 is TGTGCCAGCTCACCACAGCCCCCAGAGGGGACTGAAGCTTTCTTT. This chain connects TRBV18 to TRBJ1-1; maybe TRBD1 (5 bases). CDR1 and CDR2 (germline): KGHSH, LQKENI. This CDR3 contains 15 residues. Trimming took 1 base from V and 5 from J, leaving 14 bases between them. The variable domain in full, completed from reference TRBV18 and TRBJ1-1, reads NAGVMQNPRHLVRRRGQEARLRCSPMKGHSHVYWYRQLPEEGLKFMVYLQKENIIDESGMPKERFSAEFPKEGPSILRIQQVVRGDSAAYFCASSPQPPEGTEAFFGQGTRLTVV.